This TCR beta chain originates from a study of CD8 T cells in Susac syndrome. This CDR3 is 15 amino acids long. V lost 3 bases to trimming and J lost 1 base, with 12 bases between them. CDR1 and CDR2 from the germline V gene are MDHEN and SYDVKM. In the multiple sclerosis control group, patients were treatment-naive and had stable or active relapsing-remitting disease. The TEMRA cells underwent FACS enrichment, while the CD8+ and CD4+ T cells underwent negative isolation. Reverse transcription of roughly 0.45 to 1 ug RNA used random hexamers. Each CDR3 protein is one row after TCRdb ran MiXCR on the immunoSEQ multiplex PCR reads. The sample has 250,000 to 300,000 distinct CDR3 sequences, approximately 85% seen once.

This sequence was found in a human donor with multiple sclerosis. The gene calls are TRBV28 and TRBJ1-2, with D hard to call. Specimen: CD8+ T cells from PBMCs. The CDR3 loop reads CASSFGAPINYGYTF. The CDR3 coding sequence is TGTGCCAGCAGTTTCGGTGCCCCAATTAACTATGGCTACACCTTC.